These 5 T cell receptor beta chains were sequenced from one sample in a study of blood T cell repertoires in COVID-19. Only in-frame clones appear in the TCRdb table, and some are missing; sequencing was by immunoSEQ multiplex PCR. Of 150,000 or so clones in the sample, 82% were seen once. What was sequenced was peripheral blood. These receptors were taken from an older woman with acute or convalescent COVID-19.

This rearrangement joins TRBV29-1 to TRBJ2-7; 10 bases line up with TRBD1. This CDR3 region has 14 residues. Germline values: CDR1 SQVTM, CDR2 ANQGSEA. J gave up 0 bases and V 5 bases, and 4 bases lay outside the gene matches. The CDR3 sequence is CSVWDRGNSYEQYF. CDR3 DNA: TGCAGCGTTTGGGACAGGGGTAACTCCTACGAGCAGTACTTC.

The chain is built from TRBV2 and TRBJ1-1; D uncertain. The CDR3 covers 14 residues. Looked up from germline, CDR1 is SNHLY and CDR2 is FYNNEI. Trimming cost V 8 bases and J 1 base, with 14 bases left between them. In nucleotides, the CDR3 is TGTGCCAGCTCTTGGGGAGGGAGGAACACTGAAGCTTTCTTT. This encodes CASSWGGRNTEAFF.

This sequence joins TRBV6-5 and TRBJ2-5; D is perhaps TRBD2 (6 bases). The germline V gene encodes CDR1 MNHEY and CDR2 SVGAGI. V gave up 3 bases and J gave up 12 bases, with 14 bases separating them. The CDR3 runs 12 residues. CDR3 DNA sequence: TGTGCCAGCAGTTATTCGGGGGAGCGGGAGTACTTC. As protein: CASSYSGEREYF.

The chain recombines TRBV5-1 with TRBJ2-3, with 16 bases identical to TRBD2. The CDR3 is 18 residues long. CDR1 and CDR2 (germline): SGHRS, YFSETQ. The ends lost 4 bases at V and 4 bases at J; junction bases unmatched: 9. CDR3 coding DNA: TGCGCCAGCAGCCCGGGACTAGCGGGAGGGACGCCAGCAGATACGCAGTATTTT. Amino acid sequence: CASSPGLAGGTPADTQYF.

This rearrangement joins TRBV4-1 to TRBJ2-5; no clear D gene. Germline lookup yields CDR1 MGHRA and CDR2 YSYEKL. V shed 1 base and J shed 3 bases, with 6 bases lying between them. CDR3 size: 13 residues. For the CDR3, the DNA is TGCGCCAGCAGCCAAGGCCCGGAAGAGACCCAGTACTTC. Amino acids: CASSQGPEETQYF.